This TCR beta chain was retrieved from a study of cytomegalovirus exposure and HLA in healthy donors. Study findings and constraints: A few CMV-associated chains were confirmed in vitro to be specific for CMV antigens. Rarity marked most TCR sequences, yet some public TCRs occurred in many donors. High sensitivity and specificity were reportedly achieved when the classifier diagnosed cytomegalovirus status.

The ends were cut back, 4 bases at V and 1 base at J, with 13 bases in the middle. The CDR3 runs to 14 residues. CDR1 and CDR2 from the germline V gene are SQVTM and ANQGSEA. A few counts support this clone. The target antigen is unknown. The table came from immunoSEQ multiplex PCR; TCRdb's copy has only in-frame clones and leaves some out. The sample lists 110,000 or so clones, roughly 83% occurring once. The chain recombines TRBV29-1 with TRBJ1-1; D is unclear. The sequence came from a man between 18 and 29 years old in good health and CMV-seronegative. Sequenced material: PBMCs. CDR3: CSVVVGGGNTEAFF. Here the CDR3 DNA reads TGCAGCGTTGTTGTCGGTGGAGGGAACACTGAAGCTTTCTTT.